The clone carrying this T cell receptor (beta chain) was seen at least ten times. The data belong to a study of regulatory T cells in long-lasting Graves disease. Researchers made TCR beta libraries by using iRepertoire HTBI primers and running Arm-PCR on CDR3 regions. TCRdb independently ran MiXCR on the multiplex PCR reads; one entry per CDR3 protein. The sample has around 300,000 distinct CDR3 sequences, 20% to 25% seen once. Time point denoted: persistent/refractory GD, antithyroid drugs over 5 years with positive TRAb. The TCR library was prepared using RNA isolated from PBMCs. EDTA tubes collected 7.5 to 9.5 milliliters of peripheral blood. The CDR3 runs 13 residues. V shed 2 bases and J 6 bases; nucleotides not matched to a gene: 4. The germline V gene encodes CDR1 SGHNT and CDR2 YYREEE (reference sequence).

This sample comprised peripheral blood mononuclear cells (PBMCs), obtained when the disease was refractory, from a patient treated with antithyroid drugs. The TCR sequence derives from a female donor with Graves disease. This chain joins TRBV5-4 and TRBJ2-7; 8 bases agree with TRBD1. CDR3 bases: TGTGCCAGCAGCTTTGCGGACAGGGCCGAGCAGTACTTC. This encodes CASSFADRAEQYF.